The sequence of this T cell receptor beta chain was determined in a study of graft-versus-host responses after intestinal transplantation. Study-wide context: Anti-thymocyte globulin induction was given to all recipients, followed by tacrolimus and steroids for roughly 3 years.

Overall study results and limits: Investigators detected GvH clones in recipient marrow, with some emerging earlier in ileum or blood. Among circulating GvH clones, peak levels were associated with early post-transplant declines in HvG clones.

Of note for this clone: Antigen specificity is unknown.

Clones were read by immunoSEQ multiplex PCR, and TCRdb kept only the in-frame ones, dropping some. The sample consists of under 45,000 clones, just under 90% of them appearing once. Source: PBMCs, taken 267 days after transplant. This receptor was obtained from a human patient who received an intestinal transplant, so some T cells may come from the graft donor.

The CDR3 region has the DNA TGCGCCAGCAGCCCCGGGACATGGGACACTGAAGCTTTCTTT. This translates into CASSPGTWDTEAFF. The chain combines TRBV5-1 with TRBJ1-1; possibly TRBD1 for D (6 bases). Trimming stripped 4 bases from V and 3 bases from J, with 13 bases between. Germline V CDR1 and CDR2: SGHRS, YFSETQ. CDR3 length equals 14 residues. Drawing the rest from reference TRBV5-1 and TRBJ1-1, the complete variable domain is KAGVTQTPRYLIKTRGQQVTLSCSPISGHRSVSWYQQTPGQGLQFLFEYFSETQRNKGNFPGRFSGRQFSNSRSEMNVSTLELGDSALYLCASSPGTWDTEAFFGQGTRLTVV.